One TCR beta chain is described in this entry. The source of the sample is a study of blood T cell repertoires in COVID-19. As for the study in general: The analysed material was cDNA or gDNA that came from T cells, B-cell-depleted T cells, or PBMCs.

Germline values: CDR1 LNHDA, CDR2 SQIVND (reference sequence). Trimming stripped 1 base from V and 2 bases from J, with 5 bases between. There are 13 residues in the CDR3. In assigning cohorts, the study relied on participant-reported clinical history. For recovered donors of Cohort 3, there were two negative PCRs, clearance, or symptom resolution. Authors' methods: Estimated nucleated cell counts came from reference gene primer amplification. Method: immunoSEQ multiplex PCR; TCRdb's copy keeps in-frame clones and lacks some. From that table come the V and J calls and clone size; the DNA was used to work out D and trimming. The sample yields 350,000 to 400,000 clones, more than 75% seen once.

This clonotype originated in a woman in her 30s who had recovered from COVID-19. The chain carries TRBV19 and TRBJ1-2, with D tentatively TRBD1 (5 bases). Sequencing was done on a sample of PBMCs or T cells enriched from blood (not recorded which). CDR3 sequence: CASSIAGNYGYTF. The CDR3 nucleotides read TGTGCCAGTAGTATAGCAGGGAACTATGGCTACACCTTC.